This T cell receptor beta chain was profiled in a study of T cells in Graves' hyperthyroidism and ophthalmopathy. General study findings and limits: The model's output predicted ophthalmopathy at a median of 6.5 months prior to onset.

RNA transcripts gave rise to amplified TCR beta CDR3 regions. The HTBI primer set drove a first-round RT-PCR of the TCR CDR3. TCRdb analysed the multiplex PCR reads with MiXCR anew, one entry per CDR3 protein. The top ten hold less than 4.5% of the sample, which has fewer than 700,000 distinct CDR3 sequences, 16% seen once. Germline CDR1 reads SGHTA; CDR2 reads FQGNSA. V lost 0 bases and J 7 bases, leaving 13 bases between the germline ends. The length of the CDR3 is 15 residues. Comments on this clonotype: Antigen specificity is unknown.

Sequencing was done on a sample of blood. The chain combines TRBV7-2 with TRBJ2-1; possibly TRBD2 for D (7 bases). The sequence was collected from a woman in her 30s with Graves' hyperthyroidism. In nucleotides, the CDR3 is TGTGCCAGCAGCTTAGCGCATGGGGGGGCGAATGAGCAGTTCTTC. Protein product: CASSLAHGGANEQFF.